This T cell receptor beta chain was identified during a study of T-cell memory formation after mild COVID-19. Study at large: Clustering of TCRs was largely donor specific. General study results and limits: CD8+ contracting clones occupied EMRA, while CD4+ ones occupied mainly CM and EM. Clones shrinking between day 15 and 85 showed a balanced CD4/CD8 split, and those that grew later tilted toward CD4+.

One entry per CDR3 protein, called by TCRdb with MiXCR from the 5' RACE reads. The data show roughly 310,000 distinct CDR3 sequences, 15% seen once. This clonotype was found a few times. Its antigen is currently unknown. The germline V gene encodes CDR1 LGHNA and CDR2 YSLEER. Trimming took 0 bases from V and 5 from J, leaving 7 bases between them. The CDR3 is 13 amino acids. The source material was PBMCs or a T cell subset sorted from them (not recorded which). V usage is TRBV4-3 and J usage is TRBJ2-5; D unresolved. This clonotype originated in a man younger than 35 who had mild COVID-19 (a few samples of this study predate the infection). Cell type and time point are not known. The CDR3 DNA is TGCGCCAGCAGCCAAGATACCCCGGAGACCCAGTACTTC. Translated, it gives CASSQDTPETQYF.